Presented here are 2 T cell receptor beta chains from one specimen sequenced in a study of beta chain features in type 1 diabetes. What was sequenced were expressed TCRB transcripts, since all of the isolated RNA had been reverse transcribed. TCRdb's copy holds only in-frame clones and misses some; the assay was immunoSEQ multiplex PCR. The data hold tens of thousands of clones, with around 32% observed a single time. Sequences were obtained from stem cell memory CD4+ T cells from blood. The receptor source for this set is a woman between 18 and 29 years old in good health.

The chain joins TRBV4-2 to TRBJ1-2, with D unresolved. V was shortened by 0 bases and J by 6 bases, with 14 bases between the two germline ends. This CDR3 is built from 15 residues. Germline-derived CDR1 and CDR2 are LGHNA and YNFKEQ. The CDR3 loop is CASSQDFFSGNGYTF. In DNA, the CDR3 is TGTGCCAGCAGCCAAGATTTCTTCTCTGGCAATGGCTACACCTTC.

This clone was counted between two and nine times. The rearrangement uses TRBV19 and TRBJ1-5, with D uncertain. CDR3 length: 13 residues. The germline V gene encodes CDR1 LNHDA and CDR2 SQIVND (reference sequence). V shed 4 bases and J shed 6 bases, with 10 bases lying between them. The CDR3: CASSTQNLQPQHF. The CDR3, as DNA: TGTGCCAGTAGTACCCAGAACCTTCAGCCCCAGCATTTT.